This T cell receptor beta chain was obtained from a study of cytomegalovirus exposure and HLA in healthy donors. With 7 bases removed from V and 0 bases from J, the gap between germline ends came to 12 bases. Germline assignment: CDR1 MNHNS and CDR2 SASEGT. The CDR3 length is 15 residues. The count of this clone is one. Its antigen is still unknown. The PCR ran on 60 Vbeta and 13 Jbeta primers. In the authors' methods: Unique TCR beta chains numbered around 80 million in a later analysis, with 10 million to 14 million shared. TCRdb keeps only in-frame clones here, not all; method: immunoSEQ multiplex PCR. That table gives V, J and clone size, and the DNA gave D and trimming. Among approximately 180,000 clones listed, around 75% were seen once. Study results and caveats: The study flagged fewer than 200 TCR beta chains as cytomegalovirus-associated. TCR beta sequences numbering 15,000 to 20,000 were associated with HLA alleles at 0.05 false discovery rate in a later analysis.

The receptor's source is a woman aged 45 to 65 in good health and CMV-seronegative. The chain links TRBV6-1 to TRBJ1-4, with a weak D call TRBD1 (5 bases). The sequenced material came from PBMCs. The chain's CDR3 is CASTGGPATNEKLFF. CDR3 sequence (DNA): TGTGCCAGCACGGGGGGACCAGCAACTAATGAAAAACTGTTTTTT.